Each of the 29 T cell receptor beta chains below was sequenced from the same sample in a study of cytomegalovirus exposure and HLA in healthy donors. Assay: immunoSEQ multiplex PCR; the TCRdb copy retains only in-frame clones and omits some. The data show 100,000 to 150,000 clones, roughly 90% seen once. Sequencing input: PBMCs. The receptors stem from a young woman in good health and CMV-seronegative.

V is TRBV5-1 and J is TRBJ1-2; 7 bases map to TRBD1. V lost 4 bases and J lost 5; bases outside the gene matches: 14. The CDR3 runs 16 residues. Germline V CDR1 and CDR2: SGHRS, YFSETQ. The CDR3 protein is CASSQGTDYPNYGYTF. DNA of the CDR3: TGCGCCAGCAGCCAAGGGACAGACTATCCCAATTATGGCTACACCTTC.

This clone was counted a single time. V gene TRBV5-1 combines with J gene TRBJ2-3, with 14 bases aligning to TRBD2. Germline V gene lookup returns CDR1 SGHRS and CDR2 YFSETQ. Trimming at V came to 0 bases and at J to 0 bases, leaving 9 bases not matched to a gene. The CDR3 is 20 amino acids. In nucleotides, the CDR3 is TGCGCCAGCAGCTTGGATGAGGGACTAGCGGGAGCGGGTAGCACAGATACGCAGTATTTT. As protein: CASSLDEGLAGAGSTDTQYF.

The V gene is TRBV6-5, the J gene TRBJ2-1; 11 positions agree with TRBD1. Germline V gene sequence: CDR1 MNHEY, CDR2 SVGAGI. J gave up 10 bases and V 2 bases, and 7 bases lay outside the gene matches. The CDR3 consists of 15 residues. In DNA form, the CDR3 reads TGTGCCAGCAGTTACACTCCGGGACAGGGGGGAGAGCAGTTCTTC. As protein: CASSYTPGQGGEQFF.

The chain joins TRBV28 to TRBJ2-7; D is unclear. V lost 2 bases and J 6 bases, leaving 5 bases between the germline ends. Per germline, CDR1 MDHEN and CDR2 SYDVKM. The CDR3 consists of 11 residues. The CDR3 DNA is TGTGCCAGCAGTTTACAAATCGAGCAGTACTTC. Protein sequence: CASSLQIEQYF.

The V gene is TRBV6-5, the J gene TRBJ2-7, with D unclear. Germline V lookup: CDR1 MNHEY, CDR2 SVGAGI. This CDR3 contains 14 residues. V lost 4 bases and J lost 0, with 10 bases in between. The CDR3 here is CASSLTRSSYEQYF. The CDR3 DNA is TGTGCCAGCAGTTTGACAAGAAGCTCCTACGAGCAGTACTTC.

At least ten counts were recorded for this clone. The rearrangement joins TRBV4-1 to TRBJ1-2, with D uncertain. The germline V and J ends were trimmed by 1 base and 5 bases, with 11 bases remaining between them. This CDR3 spans 14 amino acids. The germline V gene encodes CDR1 MGHRA and CDR2 YSYEKL. In DNA, the CDR3 is TGCGCCAGCAGCCAAGTCCTCGGAGGGTATGGCTACACCTTC. Its translation: CASSQVLGGYGYTF.

This clone came up once. The rearrangement links TRBV30 to TRBJ2-7; D possibly corresponds to TRBD1 (6 bases). The CDR3 sequence is 17 residues long. From germline, CDR1 is GTSNPN and CDR2 SVGIG (reference sequence). V shed 3 bases and J shed 0 bases, with 21 bases lying between them. In DNA form, the CDR3 reads TGTGCCTGGAGAGGAGTAGGGAAGCAGGGGTTCTCCTACGAGCAGTACTTC. Translation gives CAWRGVGKQGFSYEQYF.

The chain carries TRBV5-6 and TRBJ2-3; D is unresolved. Deletions cut 4 bases from V and 0 bases from J, with 3 bases between. This CDR3 has 12 amino acids. Germline assignment: CDR1 SGHDT and CDR2 YYEEEE. DNA of the CDR3: TGTGCCAGCAGCCAGAGCACAGATACGCAGTATTTT. Encoded protein: CASSQSTDTQYF.

The chain has TRBV5-4 and TRBJ1-4; TRBD1 matches 10 bases. In germline, CDR1 is SGHNT, CDR2 YYREEE (reference sequence). Trimming took 3 bases from V and 0 from J; bases not matched to a gene: 5. This CDR3 is built from 17 residues. The CDR3 loop is CASSSPGQGSTNEKLFF. The CDR3 DNA reads TGTGCCAGCAGCTCCCCGGGACAGGGGTCAACTAATGAAAAACTGTTTTTT.

The chain uses TRBV7-6 and TRBJ2-7; 8 positions match TRBD2. CDR1 is SGHVS and CDR2 is FNYEAQ in the germline V gene. The CDR3 spans 17 residues. Unmatched junction bases numbered 15, after V lost 2 bases and J lost 6 bases. CDR3 in amino acids: CASSLYVSGGPPSEQYF. CDR3 nucleotides: TGTGCCAGCAGCTTATACGTGTCGGGAGGGCCCCCCTCCGAGCAGTACTTC.

J is TRBJ2-7 and V is TRBV6-1; D is possibly TRBD1 (5 bases). The ends were cut back, 0 bases at V and 4 bases at J, with 13 bases in the middle. There are 15 residues in the CDR3. In germline, CDR1 is MNHNS, CDR2 SASEGT. The CDR3 coding sequence is TGTGCCAGCAGTGAAGCGCGGACATTGGGGTACGAGCAGTACTTC. Translating it yields CASSEARTLGYEQYF.

This clone has just a few counts. V is TRBV19 and J is TRBJ2-6; D remains ambiguous. Germline CDR1 reads LNHDA; CDR2 reads SQIVND (reference sequence). There are 16 residues in the CDR3. Deletions cut 3 bases from V and 0 bases from J, with 9 bases between. CDR3 in DNA: TGTGCCAGTAGTATCCCTGGCCACTCTGGGGCCAACGTCCTGACTTTC. Encoded protein: CASSIPGHSGANVLTF. Variable domain in full (rest from reference TRBV19 and TRBJ2-6): DGGITQSPKYLFRKEGQNVTLSCEQNLNHDAMYWYRQDPGQGLRLIYYSQIVNDFQKGDIAEGYSVSREKKESFPLTVTSAQKNPTAFYLCASSIPGHSGANVLTFGAGSRLTVL.

The chain uses TRBV10-1 and TRBJ2-3, with D possibly matching TRBD1 (5 bases). The CDR3 contains 15 residues. Trimming shortened V by 5 bases and J by 1 base, and 13 bases separated the two germline ends. CDR1 is WNHNN, CDR2 SYGVQD, per germline (reference sequence). CDR3 loop: CASSLGDVGTDTQYF. As DNA, the CDR3 is TGCGCCAGCAGTCTAGGGGATGTCGGCACAGATACGCAGTATTTT.

The chain joins TRBV9 to TRBJ2-7; TRBD2 matches 9 bases. The V gene end was trimmed by 4 bases and the J gene end by 5 bases; junction bases not matched to a gene: 13. Germline V gene sequence: CDR1 SGDLS, CDR2 YYNGEE. This CDR3 has 16 amino acids. This CDR3 is CASSPKTSGTPHEQYF. The CDR3 region has the DNA TGTGCCAGCAGCCCCAAGACTAGCGGAACTCCCCACGAGCAGTACTTC.

The rearrangement uses TRBV6-5 and TRBJ2-2; 7 positions match TRBD2. V shed 6 bases and J 6 bases; nucleotides not matched to a gene: 1. Germline V gene data show CDR1 as MNHEY and CDR2 as SVGAGI. The CDR3 contains 12 residues. The CDR3: CASRAGPGELFF. The CDR3 region has the DNA TGTGCCAGCAGAGCGGGGCCCGGGGAGCTGTTTTTT.

The chain uses TRBV28 and TRBJ1-5; no definite D call. Between the trimmed V and J ends, which lost 2 bases and 1 base, there was a span of 6 bases. This CDR3 has 14 residues. CDR1 is MDHEN and CDR2 is SYDVKM in the germline V gene. CDR3 nucleotides: TGTGCCAGCAGTTTAAAAGCAAGCAATCAGCCCCAGCATTTT. Amino acid sequence: CASSLKASNQPQHF. The entire variable domain, with the rest obtained from reference TRBV28 and TRBJ1-5, is as follows: DVKVTQSSRYLVKRTGEKVFLECVQDMDHENMFWYRQDPGLGLRLIYFSYDVKMKEKGDIPEGYSVSREKKERFSLILESASTNQTSMYLCASSLKASNQPQHFGDGTRLSIL.

The chain combines TRBV4-2 with TRBJ2-2, with 8 nucleotides matching TRBD1. V was clipped by 8 bases and J by 3 bases; unmatched bases: 5. The CDR3 totals 14 residues. CDR1 LGHNA and CDR2 YNFKEQ come from the germline V gene. CDR3 nucleotide sequence: TGTGCCAGCGCAATGACAGGGGACACCGGGGAGCTGTTTTTT. It translates to CASAMTGDTGELFF.

This clone occurred a few times. This sequence joins TRBV11-3 and TRBJ1-1; 11 bases are shared with TRBD1. Per germline, CDR1 SGHNT and CDR2 YENEEA. The CDR3 runs to 15 residues. V was pared by 6 bases and J by 4 bases, with 7 bases of the junction left unmatched. The CDR3 here is CASSRTGGVGTEAFF. The CDR3 DNA reads TGTGCCAGCAGTCGGACAGGGGGCGTGGGCACTGAAGCTTTCTTT.

The V gene is TRBV30, the J gene TRBJ1-5, with 7 bases matching TRBD1. Germline V gene data show CDR1 as GTSNPN and CDR2 as SVGIG (reference sequence). This CDR3 is built from 16 residues. V was clipped by 0 bases and J by 0 bases; unmatched bases: 5. CDR3 sequence (DNA): TGTGCCTGGAGTGTATCCAGGGGGTATAGCAATCAGCCCCAGCATTTT. Its protein is CAWSVSRGYSNQPQHF. Based on the CDR3 plus reference TRBV30 and TRBJ1-5, the full variable domain is SQTIHQWPATLVQPVGSPLSLECTVEGTSNPNLYWYRQAAGRGLQLLFYSVGIGQISSEVPQNLSASRPQDRQFILSSKKLLLSDSGFYLCAWSVSRGYSNQPQHFGDGTRLSIL.

This sequence joins TRBV7-9 and TRBJ2-2; 15 bases are shared with TRBD2. The germline CDR1 and CDR2 sequences are SEHNR and FQNEAQ (reference sequence). CDR3 length equals 19 residues. V gave up 5 bases and J gave up 0 bases; unmatched junction bases: 7. CDR3 bases: TGTGCCAGCAGCCCCCCCGGACTAGCGGGAGGGCCGAACACCGGGGAGCTGTTTTTT. The encoded protein is CASSPPGLAGGPNTGELFF.

The chain employs TRBV19 and TRBJ2-7; TRBD2 matches at 12 bases. V dropped 5 bases and J dropped 7; count of bases not matched to a gene: 9. This CDR3 has 15 residues. Per the germline V gene, CDR1 is LNHDA and CDR2 is SQIVND (reference sequence). The CDR3 region is CASSSGTSGRYEQYF. CDR3 nucleotide sequence: TGTGCCAGTAGTTCGGGTACTAGCGGGAGGTATGAGCAGTACTTC.

The chain links TRBV4-1 to TRBJ2-6, with D possibly matching TRBD1 (6 bases). V was pared by 3 bases and J by 0 bases, with 18 bases between. Germline V gene data show CDR1 as MGHRA and CDR2 as YSYEKL. The CDR3 is 19 amino acids. CDR3 sequence: CASSHPLRQGSSGANVLTF. The CDR3 bases are TGCGCCAGCAGCCATCCGTTACGGCAGGGGAGCTCTGGGGCCAACGTCCTGACTTTC.

The chain is built from TRBV7-9 and TRBJ2-1, with D maybe TRBD2 (6 bases). The CDR3 contains 14 residues. CDR1 and CDR2 (germline): SEHNR, FQNEAQ (reference sequence). V lost 6 bases and J lost 3, with 12 bases in between. The CDR3 DNA sequence: TGTGCCAGCAGTACGGGAGCCGACTACAATGAGCAGTTCTTC. Its translation is CASSTGADYNEQFF.

J is TRBJ1-1 and V is TRBV5-1, with a tentative D call TRBD1 (6 bases). V shed 0 bases and J shed 1 base, with 7 bases lying between them. This CDR3 spans 14 amino acids. Looked up from germline, CDR1 is SGHRS and CDR2 is YFSETQ. Here the CDR3 DNA reads TGCGCCAGCAGCTTGGAGACAGGGAACACTGAAGCTTTCTTT. As protein: CASSLETGNTEAFF.

The chain joins TRBV27 to TRBJ1-1; TRBD1 is a possible D gene (6 bases). The CDR3 has 17 amino acids. From germline, CDR1 is MNHEY and CDR2 SMNVEV (reference sequence). Trimming took off 7 bases at V and 0 bases at J, with 21 bases between the two ends. CDR3 protein: CASTTRPGWGLNTEAFF. The CDR3 bases are TGTGCCAGCACTACACGGCCAGGCTGGGGGCTGAACACTGAAGCTTTCTTT.

The rearrangement links TRBV18 to TRBJ1-1; tentative D call: TRBD1 (5 bases). Germline CDR1 is KGHSH and CDR2 is LQKENI. CDR3 size: 15 residues. Trimming shortened V by 3 bases and J by 5 bases, and 16 bases separated the two germline ends. The CDR3: CASSPRPGEETEAFF. CDR3 DNA: TGTGCCAGCTCACCGCGACCGGGGGAGGAAACTGAAGCTTTCTTT.

This chain connects TRBV7-2 to TRBJ1-2, with TRBD1 matching 8 bases. The CDR3 has 13 residues. Germline CDR1 SGHTA, CDR2 FQGNSA. Trimming at V came to 6 bases and at J to 4 bases, leaving 4 bases not matched to a gene. The CDR3 DNA follows: TGTGCCAGCAGTGGACAGGGTGGCTATGGCTACACCTTC. This translates into CASSGQGGYGYTF.

The chain employs TRBV7-9 and TRBJ2-2, with 9 bases identical to TRBD1. Germline loops: CDR1 SEHNR, CDR2 FQNEAQ (reference sequence). V lost 2 bases and J lost 4; bases outside the gene matches: 5. The CDR3 is made up of 16 amino acids. Here the CDR3 reads CASSLLRDRATGELFF. In nucleotides, the CDR3 is TGTGCCAGCAGCTTACTCAGGGACAGGGCCACCGGGGAGCTGTTTTTT.

J is TRBJ1-1 and V is TRBV4-2, with 8 bases that match TRBD1. Germline-derived CDR1 and CDR2 are LGHNA and YNFKEQ. Trimming removed 0 bases from V and 6 bases from J; junction bases left unmatched: 9. CDR3 length: 16 residues. The DNA of the CDR3 is TGTGCCAGCAGCCAAGAATGGACAGGGTCTTGGTCTGAAGCTTTCTTT. Amino acids: CASSQEWTGSWSEAFF.